A selection of T cell receptor beta chains follows, all from one sample in a study of T cell responses to AZD1222 COVID-19 vaccine. Profiled with immunoSEQ multiplex PCR; TCRdb holds only in-frame clones, not every one. The data show 90,000 to 140,000 clones, more than 75% seen once. Specimen: peripheral blood, collected on day 0 of AZD1222 vaccination. All receptors derive from an adult in good health. Each CDR3 is given with its conserved first and last residue. The D gene is left open where the match is weak. Size is stated for part of the rows, as once, few or many counts, or as a class when the clone is expanded.

j_gene	abundance	v_gene	d_gene	CDR3nt	CDR3aa
TRBJ1-4	NA	TRBV19	NA	TGTGCCAGTAGTATTTCGGCGCCGAATAATGAAAAACTGTTTTTT	CASSISAPNNEKLFF
TRBJ2-3	NA	TRBV4-2	TRBD2	TGTGCCAGCAGCCAAGAAGGGACTAGCGGGGCAGATACGCAGTATTTT	CASSQEGTSGADTQYF
TRBJ2-1	NA	TRBV19	NA	TGTGCCAGTAGTATAGTAGCTCCCAATGAGCAGTTCTTC	CASSIVAPNEQFF
TRBJ2-5	NA	TRBV18	TRBD2	TGTGCCAGCTCACCACCGGGACTAGCGGGAGGAATGGAGACCCAGTACTTC	CASSPPGLAGGMETQYF
TRBJ2-2	NA	TRBV7-6	NA	TGTGCCAGCAGCTTAGGTTCTATGGCTAGCCAAGGGGAGCTGTTTTTT	CASSLGSMASQGELFF
TRBJ2-1	NA	TRBV11-3	TRBD2	TGTGCCAGCAGCCCACGACTAGCGGGAGGGAATGAGCAGTTCTTC	CASSPRLAGGNEQFF
TRBJ2-4	NA	TRBV19	NA	TGTGCCAGTAGTACGCCAGAGGTCAAAAACATTCAGTACTTC	CASSTPEVKNIQYF
TRBJ2-1	NA	TRBV18	TRBD2	TGTGCCAGCTCACCCGGACTAGCGGGATTAGGGGAGCAGTTCTTC	CASSPGLAGLGEQFF
TRBJ1-6	NA	TRBV28	NA	TGTGCCAGCAGTTTGGGCTCCTATAATTCACCCCTCCACTTT	CASSLGSYNSPLHF
TRBJ1-2	once	TRBV28	NA	TGTGCCAGCAGTTTCTCACAGGAGATAGGTGGCTACACCTTC	CASSFSQEIGGYTF
TRBJ2-3	NA	TRBV30	TRBD2	TGTGCCTGGAGTGTACCGGTAGCGGGATTATACACAGATACGCAGTATTTT	CAWSVPVAGLYTDTQYF
TRBJ2-7	NA	TRBV2	NA	TGTGCCAGCACCCGACAGCCGAGCTCCTACGAGCAGTACTTC	CASTRQPSSYEQYF
TRBJ2-3	once	TRBV12-5	TRBD2	TGTGCTAGTGGTTTGGGGACTAGCGGGAGTTATACGCAGTATTTT	CASGLGTSGSYTQYF
TRBJ2-5	NA	TRBV24-1	NA	TGTGCCACCAGTGATTTGGGAGAGACCCAGTACTTC	CATSDLGETQYF
TRBJ1-6	once	TRBV7-9	NA	TGTGCCAGCAGCTTCGAGGAGTTCAATTCACCCCTCCACTTT	CASSFEEFNSPLHF
TRBJ2-1	NA	TRBV7-6	NA	TGTGCCAGCACCCTGGGCGGGGAATTCTACAATGAGCAGTTCTTC	CASTLGGEFYNEQFF
TRBJ2-7	NA	TRBV19	TRBD2	TGTGCCAGTAGTATGGGGACTAGCGGGACCACCTACGAGCAGTACTTC	CASSMGTSGTTYEQYF
TRBJ1-2	NA	TRBV7-8	TRBD1	TGTGCCAGCAGCGGGTTCCGGACAGGAGTCAGGTCGGGCTATGGCTACACCTTC	CASSGFRTGVRSGYGYTF
TRBJ1-6	NA	TRBV3-1/TRBV3-2	NA	TGTGCCAGCAGCTTAGAGAGGTACTCGCCGTATTCACCCCTCCACTTT	CASSLERYSPYSPLHF
TRBJ2-7	once	TRBV9	NA	TGTGCCAGACGGCCGGAAACTTCCTACGAGCAGTACTTC	CARRPETSYEQYF
TRBJ2-7	NA	TRBV10-3	NA	TGTGCCATCAGTGAGGCCGCCTACGAGCAGTACTTC	CAISEAAYEQYF
TRBJ1-2	NA	TRBV28	NA	TGTGCCAGCAGACCCGACCCCTATGGCTACACCTTC	CASRPDPYGYTF
TRBJ2-5	few	TRBV6-5	NA	TGTGCCAGCAGAGGGCGGCTATCGACCCAGTACTTC	CASRGRLSTQYF
TRBJ2-7	NA	TRBV19	NA	TGTGCCAGTAGTGAACTAGTCGGGAGCCACGAGCAGTACTTC	CASSELVGSHEQYF
TRBJ2-7	NA	TRBV2	NA	TGTGCCAGCAGCGCTAAGCCACCCTCGGGCCCCTACGAGCAGTACTTC	CASSAKPPSGPYEQYF
TRBJ2-7	NA	TRBV7-9	NA	TGTGCCAGCAGCTTATGGCGGCGGAACCACTACGAGCAGTACTTC	CASSLWRRNHYEQYF